These T cell receptor beta chains were read from a single sample in a study of OX40 agonist ivuxolimab in advanced cancers. Method: immunoSEQ multiplex PCR; TCRdb's copy keeps in-frame clones and lacks some. The sample lists more than 65,000 clones, 92% occurring once. The sample in question was CD4+ or CD8+ T cells sorted from blood, obtained in a trial of the OX40 agonist ivuxolimab. The receptors here all came from an adult with an advanced solid tumor such as melanoma, head and neck, liver or kidney cancer. Both conserved end residues are part of each CDR3. A D gene is named only where the DNA matches it firmly. Size is stated for part of the rows, as once, few or many counts, or as a class when the clone is expanded.

j_call: TRBJ1-5
clone_size: .
d_call: .
v_call: TRBV5-4
cdr3_aa: CASSSDSSPQPQHF
cdr3_nt: TGTGCCAGCAGCTCGGACAGTTCCCCTCAGCCCCAGCATTTT

j_call: TRBJ2-3
clone_size: .
d_call: .
v_call: TRBV5-6
cdr3_aa: CASSLLRGGAGTDTQYF
cdr3_nt: TGTGCCAGCAGCTTGTTACGTGGGGGGGCGGGCACAGATACGCAGTATTTT

j_call: TRBJ2-5
clone_size: .
d_call: TRBD1
v_call: TRBV27
cdr3_aa: CASRRLPGQGQETQYF
cdr3_nt: TGTGCCAGCCGACGCCTCCCGGGACAGGGACAAGAGACCCAGTACTTC

j_call: TRBJ2-1
clone_size: few
d_call: TRBD2
v_call: TRBV5-1
cdr3_aa: CASSPTDSTSGYGEQFF
cdr3_nt: TGCGCCAGCAGCCCTACGGATTCAACTAGCGGGTACGGTGAGCAGTTCTTC

j_call: TRBJ1-5
clone_size: medium-sized
d_call: .
v_call: TRBV15
cdr3_aa: CATSRTGDLGGQPQHF
cdr3_nt: TGTGCCACCAGCAGGACCGGGGACCTTGGCGGTCAGCCCCAGCATTTT

j_call: TRBJ2-7
clone_size: .
d_call: .
v_call: TRBV7-9
cdr3_aa: CASSFTGTYEQYF
cdr3_nt: TGTGCCAGCAGCTTCACAGGCACCTACGAGCAGTACTTC

j_call: TRBJ1-1
clone_size: .
d_call: .
v_call: TRBV7-6
cdr3_aa: CASSLRPEASGTEAFF
cdr3_nt: TGTGCCAGCAGCTTACGGCCGGAGGCCTCAGGGACTGAAGCTTTCTTT

j_call: TRBJ1-2
clone_size: .
d_call: .
v_call: TRBV5-1
cdr3_aa: CASSSRTGNGYTF
cdr3_nt: TGCGCCAGCAGCTCGAGGACGGGAAATGGCTACACCTTC

j_call: TRBJ1-1
clone_size: .
d_call: .
v_call: TRBV27
cdr3_aa: CASSLMGGTEAFF
cdr3_nt: TGTGCCAGCAGTTTGATGGGGGGAACTGAAGCTTTCTTT

j_call: TRBJ2-1
clone_size: .
d_call: TRBD1
v_call: TRBV5-1
cdr3_aa: CASEKTGLAYNEQFF
cdr3_nt: TGCGCCAGCGAGAAGACAGGGCTTGCCTACAATGAGCAGTTCTTC

j_call: TRBJ1-5
clone_size: .
d_call: TRBD1
v_call: TRBV2
cdr3_aa: CASSDGTGENQPQHF
cdr3_nt: TGTGCCAGCAGTGATGGGACAGGGGAAAATCAGCCCCAGCATTTT

j_call: TRBJ1-5
clone_size: medium-sized
d_call: .
v_call: TRBV4-3
cdr3_aa: CASSQDRSNQPQHF
cdr3_nt: TGCGCCAGCAGCCAAGATAGGAGCAATCAGCCCCAGCATTTT

j_call: TRBJ2-1
clone_size: once
d_call: TRBD2
v_call: TRBV5-6
cdr3_aa: CASSSGAPYNEQFF
cdr3_nt: TGTGCCAGCTCTAGCGGGGCCCCGTACAATGAGCAGTTCTTC

j_call: TRBJ2-7
clone_size: .
d_call: TRBD2
v_call: TRBV2
cdr3_aa: CASSGLAGPIPYEQYF
cdr3_nt: TGTGCCAGCAGTGGACTAGCGGGGCCAATTCCCTACGAGCAGTACTTC

j_call: TRBJ2-3
clone_size: once
d_call: TRBD1
v_call: TRBV4-3
cdr3_aa: CASSPRTGATLTDTQYF
cdr3_nt: TGCGCCAGCAGCCCCCGGACAGGGGCGACTCTTACAGATACGCAGTATTTT

j_call: TRBJ2-1
clone_size: .
d_call: .
v_call: TRBV7-3
cdr3_aa: CASSPGGGDNEQFF
cdr3_nt: TGTGCCAGCAGCCCAGGGGGAGGGGACAATGAGCAGTTCTTC